This is a list of T cell receptor beta chains from one sample in a study of response to subunit inactivated influenza vaccine. TCRdb recomputed calls from the RT-PCR reads with MiXCR, one row per CDR3 protein. The table records 500,000 to 600,000 distinct CDR3 sequences, roughly 10% of them present only once. Material: PBMCs from blood, obtained on the day of vaccination. The receptors come from a man aged 50-59 years who received an inactivated influenza vaccine. CDR3s include the opening cysteine and the closing phenylalanine or tryptophan. D genes are given only for firm matches. Size tells how often a clone was seen (once, few, many) or the class of an expanded clone, and some rows leave it out.

j_gene: TRBJ2-5; abundance: few; d_gene: TRBD2; v_gene: TRBV12-3/TRBV12-4; CDR3aa: CASSLGLAGGSQETQYF; CDR3nt: TGTGCCAGCAGTTTAGGACTAGCGGGAGGGTCACAAGAGACCCAGTACTTC
j_gene: TRBJ2-1; abundance: NA; d_gene: NA; v_gene: TRBV12-3/TRBV12-4; CDR3aa: CASSFQVEQFF; CDR3nt: TGTGCCAGCAGTTTTCAGGTAGAGCAGTTCTTC
j_gene: TRBJ1-6; abundance: NA; d_gene: NA; v_gene: TRBV20-1; CDR3aa: CSARDWTEYNSPLHF; CDR3nt: TGCAGTGCTAGAGATTGGACAGAGTATAATTCACCCCTCCACTTT
j_gene: TRBJ2-1; abundance: few; d_gene: NA; v_gene: TRBV6-5; CDR3aa: CASSFSRAKEEFF; CDR3nt: TGTGCCAGCAGTTTCTCTCGAGCCAAAGAAGAGTTCTTC
j_gene: TRBJ2-5; abundance: few; d_gene: TRBD1; v_gene: TRBV7-9; CDR3aa: CASSSTNRQGAQYF; CDR3nt: TGTGCCAGCAGCTCCACAAACCGACAGGGGGCCCAGTACTTC
j_gene: TRBJ2-7; abundance: NA; d_gene: NA; v_gene: TRBV18; CDR3aa: CASSPRSGTGDEQYF; CDR3nt: TGTGCCAGCTCACCACGGTCGGGAACGGGCGACGAGCAGTACTTC
j_gene: TRBJ2-7; abundance: few; d_gene: TRBD1; v_gene: TRBV27; CDR3aa: CASSWDRGEPYEQYF; CDR3nt: TGTGCCAGCAGTTGGGACAGGGGGGAACCCTACGAGCAGTACTTC
j_gene: TRBJ2-5; abundance: NA; d_gene: TRBD1; v_gene: TRBV4-3; CDR3aa: CASSQDYTGGSQGETQYF; CDR3nt: TGCGCCAGCAGCCAAGATTATACAGGGGGCTCCCAGGGAGAGACCCAGTACTTC
j_gene: TRBJ2-7; abundance: few; d_gene: TRBD2; v_gene: TRBV28; CDR3aa: CASSPTITGTRLIYEQYF; CDR3nt: TGTGCCAGCAGTCCTACAATAACCGGGACTAGGCTAATCTACGAGCAGTACTTC
j_gene: TRBJ1-6; abundance: NA; d_gene: TRBD1; v_gene: TRBV5-1; CDR3aa: CASSLLQTGGNSPLHF; CDR3nt: TGCGCCAGCAGCTTACTTCAGACAGGGGGCAATTCACCCCTCCACTTT
j_gene: TRBJ2-3; abundance: NA; d_gene: NA; v_gene: TRBV11-1; CDR3aa: CASSFENGKQYF; CDR3nt: TGTGCCAGCAGCTTTGAAAACGGGAAGCAGTATTTT
j_gene: TRBJ2-1; abundance: few; d_gene: TRBD2; v_gene: TRBV20-1; CDR3aa: CSATYSGRNYNEQFF; CDR3nt: TGCAGTGCTACCTACAGCGGGAGGAATTACAATGAGCAGTTCTTC
j_gene: TRBJ2-5; abundance: few; d_gene: NA; v_gene: TRBV12-3/TRBV12-4; CDR3aa: CASSSVGQGPYQETQYF; CDR3nt: TGTGCCAGCAGTTCCGTCGGGCAGGGCCCGTACCAAGAGACCCAGTACTTC
j_gene: TRBJ2-7; abundance: NA; d_gene: NA; v_gene: TRBV20-1; CDR3aa: CSARTAGGEQYF; CDR3nt: TGCAGTGCTCGGACGGCAGGTGGGGAGCAGTACTTC
j_gene: TRBJ2-1; abundance: many; d_gene: NA; v_gene: TRBV28; CDR3aa: CASSSGGNNEQFF; CDR3nt: TGTGCCAGCAGTTCCGGGGGAAACAATGAGCAGTTCTTC
j_gene: TRBJ1-5; abundance: many; d_gene: TRBD1; v_gene: TRBV20-1; CDR3aa: CSARTTPDRDPQPQHF; CDR3nt: TGCAGTGCTAGAACTACACCCGACAGGGACCCTCAGCCCCAGCATTTT
j_gene: TRBJ1-1; abundance: few; d_gene: NA; v_gene: TRBV20-1; CDR3aa: CSAKKGGHTEAFF; CDR3nt: TGCAGTGCTAAAAAAGGAGGGCACACTGAAGCTTTCTTT
j_gene: TRBJ2-7; abundance: NA; d_gene: NA; v_gene: TRBV4-2; CDR3aa: CASSQDGREAYEQYF; CDR3nt: TGTGCCAGCAGCCAAGACGGCAGGGAGGCCTACGAGCAGTACTTC
j_gene: TRBJ2-2; abundance: NA; d_gene: NA; v_gene: TRBV24-1; CDR3aa: CATSDLWDLTGELFF; CDR3nt: TGTGCCACCAGTGATCTCTGGGATTTAACCGGGGAGCTGTTTTTT
j_gene: TRBJ2-2; abundance: NA; d_gene: TRBD2; v_gene: TRBV6-5; CDR3aa: CASSLTSGYTGELFF; CDR3nt: TGTGCCAGCAGTTTGACTAGCGGTTACACCGGGGAGCTGTTTTTT
j_gene: TRBJ2-3; abundance: NA; d_gene: NA; v_gene: TRBV12-3/TRBV12-4; CDR3aa: CASSLIRSTDTQYF; CDR3nt: TGTGCCAGCAGTTTAATCAGGAGCACAGATACGCAGTATTTT
j_gene: TRBJ2-1; abundance: NA; d_gene: TRBD1; v_gene: TRBV7-9; CDR3aa: CASSLSQLGQDEQFF; CDR3nt: TGTGCCAGCAGCTTATCGCAGCTAGGACAGGATGAGCAGTTCTTC
j_gene: TRBJ2-1; abundance: NA; d_gene: TRBD2; v_gene: TRBV6-2/TRBV6-3; CDR3aa: CASSYGPSGGAAPWNEQFF; CDR3nt: TGTGCCAGCAGTTACGGGCCAAGCGGGGGGGCCGCCCCTTGGAATGAGCAGTTCTTC
j_gene: TRBJ2-7; abundance: NA; d_gene: TRBD1; v_gene: TRBV3-1; CDR3aa: CASSVTGTGGEQYF; CDR3nt: TGTGCCAGCAGCGTAACCGGGACAGGGGGCGAGCAGTACTTC
j_gene: TRBJ2-5; abundance: NA; d_gene: NA; v_gene: TRBV27; CDR3aa: CASSFSRTIQETQYF; CDR3nt: TGTGCCAGCAGTTTCTCACGGACTATACAAGAGACCCAGTACTTC
j_gene: TRBJ2-7; abundance: once; d_gene: NA; v_gene: TRBV20-1; CDR3aa: CSARSRGSREQYF; CDR3nt: TGCAGTGCTAGATCCCGAGGTAGTCGCGAGCAGTACTTC
j_gene: TRBJ2-1; abundance: NA; d_gene: NA; v_gene: TRBV25-1; CDR3aa: CASVFAGEQFF; CDR3nt: TGTGCCAGCGTTTTCGCCGGGGAGCAGTTCTTC